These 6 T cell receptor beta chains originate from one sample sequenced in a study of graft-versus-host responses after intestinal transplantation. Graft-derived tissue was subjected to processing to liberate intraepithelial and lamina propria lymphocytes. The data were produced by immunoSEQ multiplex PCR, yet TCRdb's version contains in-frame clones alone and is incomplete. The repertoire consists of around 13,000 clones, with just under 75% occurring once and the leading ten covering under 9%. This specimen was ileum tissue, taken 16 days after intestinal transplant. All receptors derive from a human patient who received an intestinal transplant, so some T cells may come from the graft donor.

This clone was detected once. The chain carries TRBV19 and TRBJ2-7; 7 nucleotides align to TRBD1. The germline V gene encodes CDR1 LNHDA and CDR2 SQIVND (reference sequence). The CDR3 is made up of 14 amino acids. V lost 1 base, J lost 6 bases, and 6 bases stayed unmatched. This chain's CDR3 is CASSIGSTGTEQYF. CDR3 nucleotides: TGTGCCAGTAGTATAGGGTCGACAGGGACCGAGCAGTACTTC.

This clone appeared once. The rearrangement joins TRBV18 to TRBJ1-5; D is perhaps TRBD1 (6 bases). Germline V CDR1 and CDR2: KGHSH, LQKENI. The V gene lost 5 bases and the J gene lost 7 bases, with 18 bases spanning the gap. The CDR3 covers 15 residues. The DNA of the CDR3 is TGTGCCAGCTCAGCAAGTAACAGGGACGGACAGCCCCAGCATTTT. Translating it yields CASSASNRDGQPQHF.

As DNA, the CDR3 is TGCGCCAGCAGCCGACAGGAAACCTACGAGCAGTACTTC. Encoded protein: CASSRQETYEQYF. This chain connects TRBV10-2 to TRBJ2-7; a weak D match, TRBD1 (6 bases). Trimming removed 6 bases from V and 2 bases from J, with 11 bases in between. The CDR3 contains 13 residues. Per the germline V gene, CDR1 is WSHSY and CDR2 is SAAADI.

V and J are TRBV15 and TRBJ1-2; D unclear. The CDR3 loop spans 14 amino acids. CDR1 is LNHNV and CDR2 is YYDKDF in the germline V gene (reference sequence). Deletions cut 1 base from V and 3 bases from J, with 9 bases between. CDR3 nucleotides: TGTGCCACCAGCAGAGGGGTTACAGACTATGGCTACACCTTC. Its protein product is CATSRGVTDYGYTF. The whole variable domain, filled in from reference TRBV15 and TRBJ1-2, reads DAMVIQNPRYQVTQFGKPVTLSCSQTLNHNVMYWYQQKSSQAPKLLFHYYDKDFNNEADTPDNFQSRRPNTSFCFLDIRSPGLGDTAMYLCATSRGVTDYGYTFGSGTRLTVV.

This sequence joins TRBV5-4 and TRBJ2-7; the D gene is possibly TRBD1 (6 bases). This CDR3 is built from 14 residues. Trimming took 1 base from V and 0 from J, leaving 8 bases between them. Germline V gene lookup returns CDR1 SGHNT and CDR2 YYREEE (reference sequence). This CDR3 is CASSLRGNSYEQYF. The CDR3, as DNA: TGTGCCAGCAGCTTGAGGGGGAACTCCTACGAGCAGTACTTC.

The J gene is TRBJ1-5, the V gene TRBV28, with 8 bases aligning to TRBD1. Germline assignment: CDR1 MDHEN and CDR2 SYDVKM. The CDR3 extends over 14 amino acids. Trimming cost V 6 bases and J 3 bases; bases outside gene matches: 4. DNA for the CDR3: TGTGCCAGCAGAACAGGGGGGCCCAATCAGCCCCAGCATTTT. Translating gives CASRTGGPNQPQHF.